Shown below are 26 T cell receptor beta chains from a single sample sequenced in a study of T-cell reconstitution after alpha-beta-depleted transplantation in children. The authors prepared the TCRbeta library with unique molecular identifiers. Via MiXCR, TCRdb re-called the PCR reads, giving one row per CDR3 protein. This sample has around 600,000 distinct CDR3 sequences; 20% to 25% occur once, and the top ten carry 13% to 15%. The starting material was PBMCs, mostly from graft donor cells, obtained 360 days after TCRalphabeta/CD19-depleted stem cell transplant. All receptors derive from a boy less than two years old who had a stem cell transplant for acute myeloid leukemia, so the T cells may come from the graft donor.

Comment on this clonotype: Mismatch with germline at one junction end may stem from a read error. The J gene is TRBJ1-3, the V gene TRBV20-1; D gene uncertain. The CDR3 contains 14 residues. The germline CDR1 and CDR2 sequences are DFQATT and SNEGSKA (reference sequence). CDR3 sequence: CGAGLDSSGNTIYF. The CDR3 bases are TGCGGTGCTGGGTTGGATAGCTCTGGAAACACCATATATTTT.

In this sample, this clonotype turned up many times. J is TRBJ2-1 and V is TRBV20-1, with D perhaps matching TRBD2 (5 bases). Trimming removed 3 bases from V and 7 bases from J, with 10 bases in between. This CDR3 region has 12 residues. Germline V CDR1 and CDR2: DFQATT, SNEGSKA (reference sequence). The CDR3 coding sequence is TGCAGTGCTAGTGGGCTAGCTAATGAGCAGTTCTTC. This gives the protein CSASGLANEQFF.

The chain joins TRBV11-2 to TRBJ2-2; 10 positions match TRBD2. There are 17 residues in the CDR3. Germline-derived CDR1 and CDR2 are SGHAT and FQNNGV. V trimming: 6 bases; J trimming: 4 bases; junction bases outside the gene matches: 11. The CDR3 nucleotides read TGTGCCAGCAGGCCCCCTACTAGCGGGGTAGGCACCGGGGAGCTGTTTTTT. Its translation: CASRPPTSGVGTGELFF. The entire variable domain, with the rest obtained from reference TRBV11-2 and TRBJ2-2, is as follows: EAGVAQSPRYKIIEKRQSVAFWCNPISGHATLYWYQQILGQGPKLLIQFQNNGVVDDSQLPKDRFSAERLKGVDSTLKIQPAKLEDSAVYLCASRPPTSGVGTGELFFGEGSRLTVL.

V usage is TRBV6-5 and J usage is TRBJ1-1; D is possibly TRBD1 (5 bases). The ends were cut back, 1 base at V and 11 bases at J, with 23 bases in the middle. Per germline, CDR1 MNHEY and CDR2 SVGAGI. The CDR3 has 16 amino acids. CDR3 DNA: TGTGCCAGCAGTTACTTCCGCGCGGAAGGGGACGTTGAGGCTTTCTTT. It codes for CASSYFRAEGDVEAFF.

This clonotype has just a few counts. The V and J genes are TRBV30 and TRBJ2-7; no clear D. Germline values: CDR1 GTSNPN, CDR2 SVGIG (reference sequence). Deletions cut 0 bases from V and 2 bases from J, with 11 bases between. The CDR3 has 14 residues. CDR3: CAWSVGRFAYEQYF. CDR3 in DNA: TGTGCCTGGAGTGTAGGAAGGTTTGCCTACGAGCAGTACTTC.

This sequence joins TRBV12-3 or TRBV12-4 and TRBJ1-4; D remains ambiguous. Trimming removed 4 bases at V and 13 bases at J, with 16 bases between. The CDR3 extends over 13 amino acids. The CDR3 protein is CASSSPARGGLFF. CDR3 nucleotide sequence: TGTGCCAGCAGTTCCCCCGCCCGAGGAGGACTGTTTTTT.

The chain is built from TRBV7-9 and TRBJ1-5, with D tentatively TRBD1 (5 bases). The CDR3 extends over 11 amino acids. The germline V and J ends were trimmed by 4 bases and 11 bases, with 9 bases remaining between them. Germline V gene sequence: CDR1 SEHNR, CDR2 FQNEAQ (reference sequence). The CDR3 DNA sequence: TGTGCCAGCAGCTCAGGACAATCCCAGCATTTT. It yields the protein CASSSGQSQHF.

The chain carries TRBV11-2 and TRBJ2-3; tentative D call: TRBD2 (6 bases). Germline V gene sequence: CDR1 SGHAT, CDR2 FQNNGV. V was pared by 8 bases and J by 3 bases, with 18 bases between. The CDR3 loop spans 15 amino acids. The CDR3 DNA reads TGTGCCAGCTCCCTTATCAGGGCGGGAACAGATACGCAGTATTTT. It specifies CASSLIRAGTDTQYF. Complete variable domain (other parts from reference TRBV11-2 and TRBJ2-3): EAGVAQSPRYKIIEKRQSVAFWCNPISGHATLYWYQQILGQGPKLLIQFQNNGVVDDSQLPKDRFSAERLKGVDSTLKIQPAKLEDSAVYLCASSLIRAGTDTQYFGPGTRLTVL.

The rearrangement joins TRBV7-2 to TRBJ2-7; 10 bases agree with TRBD2. Germline loops: CDR1 SGHTA, CDR2 FQGNSA. V trimming: 4 bases; J trimming: 4 bases; junction bases outside the gene matches: 7. The CDR3 length is 15 residues. CDR3 in DNA: TGTGCCAGCAGCTGGGATAGCGGGGGGCTATACGAGCAGTACTTC. This encodes CASSWDSGGLYEQYF.

The chain combines TRBV5-1 with TRBJ2-3, with D maybe TRBD1 (6 bases). This CDR3 region has 12 residues. Trimming pared 7 bases from V and 4 bases from J, leaving 10 bases between. Germline V gene data show CDR1 as SGHRS and CDR2 as YFSETQ. The CDR3 DNA reads TGCGCCAGCGCCGGACAGTCAGATACGCAGTATTTT. Its protein is CASAGQSDTQYF.

This clonotype was detected a few times. The chain couples TRBV29-1 to TRBJ2-7; D could derive from TRBD1 or TRBD2 (6 bases each). The CDR3 is 11 amino acids. Per the germline V gene, CDR1 is SQVTM and CDR2 is ANQGSEA. Trimming took off 1 base at V and 12 bases at J, with 13 bases between the two ends. The CDR3 nucleotides are TGCAGCGTTGAAGCGGGGGCAGGGCTGTACTTC. Protein product: CSVEAGAGLYF.

The chain links TRBV5-1 to TRBJ2-5; 7 bases line up with TRBD1. V shed 7 bases and J 1 base; nucleotides not matched to a gene: 4. The CDR3 runs 13 residues. In germline, CDR1 is SGHRS, CDR2 YFSETQ. This CDR3 reads CASARQGQETQYF. CDR3 in DNA: TGCGCCAGCGCGCGACAGGGCCAAGAGACCCAGTACTTC.

To note about this clonotype: This could be a read error, since a much larger clone is one nucleotide away. The V and J genes are TRBV19 and TRBJ2-7, with D tentatively TRBD2 (5 bases). The CDR3 loop spans 13 amino acids. V was clipped by 6 bases and J by 2 bases, with 11 bases between them. CDR1 and CDR2 (germline): LNHDA, SQIVND (reference sequence). The CDR3 spells CASRLDLPYEQYF. DNA of the CDR3: TGTGCCAGTAGACTAGACCTCCCCTACGAGCAGTACTTC.

The sample holds a few counts of this clonotype. The chain couples TRBV20-1 to TRBJ2-7; TRBD2 agrees at 7 bases. The CDR3 consists of 15 residues. Germline trimming cut 0 bases from V and 5 bases from J; bases unmatched to any gene: 10. Per the germline V gene, CDR1 is DFQATT and CDR2 is SNEGSKA (reference sequence). CDR3 sequence reads: CSARDIGLVAHEQYF. In nucleotides, the CDR3 is TGCAGTGCTAGAGATATAGGACTAGTTGCCCACGAGCAGTACTTC.

This clonotype was counted only a few times. The rearrangement joins TRBV12-3 or TRBV12-4 to TRBJ2-6, with 8 nucleotides matching TRBD1. CDR3 length equals 16 residues. With V trimmed by 3 bases and J by 4 bases, 5 bases remained unmatched. CDR3 loop: CASSFVTGAGANVLTF. DNA of the CDR3: TGTGCCAGCAGTTTTGTGACAGGGGCCGGGGCCAACGTCCTGACTTTC.

This clonotype was counted many times. The rearrangement joins TRBV20-1 to TRBJ2-3, with 10 bases lining up with TRBD2. Per the germline V gene, CDR1 is DFQATT and CDR2 is SNEGSKA (reference sequence). With V trimmed by 3 bases and J by 1 base, 4 bases remained unmatched. The CDR3 length is 15 residues. The CDR3, as DNA: TGCAGTGCTAGCTCTAGCGGGGGACGCACAGATACGCAGTATTTT. Its protein product is CSASSSGGRTDTQYF.

The CDR3 reads CASRTWGSNNEQFF. The CDR3 bases are TGTGCCAGCAGGACTTGGGGTTCCAACAATGAGCAGTTCTTC. The chain uses TRBV2 and TRBJ2-1; D remains unclear. The V gene's germline CDR1 is SNHLY and CDR2 FYNNEI. CDR3 length equals 14 residues. Trimming cost V 6 bases and J 5 bases, with 14 bases left between them.

This CDR3 is CASRYGLAGNPYEQYF. In DNA, the CDR3 is TGCGCCAGCAGATACGGACTAGCGGGCAACCCCTACGAGCAGTACTTC. The gene calls are TRBV5-1 and TRBJ2-7; 11 bases line up with TRBD2. The length of the CDR3 is 16 residues. V dropped 5 bases and J dropped 2; count of bases not matched to a gene: 9. Germline CDR1 and CDR2: SGHRS and YFSETQ.

The chain links TRBV20-1 to TRBJ2-1; 8 bases are shared with TRBD2. Looked up from germline, CDR1 is DFQATT and CDR2 is SNEGSKA (reference sequence). The CDR3 sequence is 14 residues long. The V gene end was trimmed by 3 bases and the J gene end by 6 bases; junction bases not matched to a gene: 7. CDR3 bases: TGCAGTGCTAGCCGCGGGGGGCGGGTCAATGAGCAGTTCTTC. This encodes CSASRGGRVNEQFF.

This clonotype has at least ten counts. V gene TRBV29-1 combines with J gene TRBJ1-1; D is uncertain. The CDR3 covers 11 residues. Deletions cut 6 bases from V and 2 bases from J, with 7 bases between. From germline, CDR1 is SQVTM and CDR2 ANQGSEA. The CDR3: CSVWANTEAFF. Written as DNA, the CDR3 is TGCAGCGTCTGGGCTAACACTGAAGCTTTCTTT.

The chain employs TRBV6-1 and TRBJ2-5, with 9 bases aligning to TRBD1. Unmatched junction bases numbered 9, after V lost 5 bases and J lost 2 bases. This CDR3 has 16 amino acids. In germline, CDR1 is MNHNS, CDR2 SASEGT. The DNA for the CDR3 is TGTGCCAGCAGTCCCCTGACAGGGGGTTGGCAAGAGACCCAGTACTTC. This codes for CASSPLTGGWQETQYF.

The chain carries TRBV6-5 and TRBJ2-2; possible D gene TRBD1, 5 bases. Germline loops: CDR1 MNHEY, CDR2 SVGAGI. V was cut by 3 bases and J by 3 bases, with 14 bases left in between. The length of the CDR3 is 16 residues. CDR3 residues: CASSYPQGLDTGELFF. The DNA of the CDR3 is TGTGCCAGCAGTTATCCCCAGGGATTGGACACCGGGGAGCTGTTTTTT.

This chain connects TRBV6-1 to TRBJ2-3; 10 bases are shared with TRBD1. CDR1 is MNHNS and CDR2 is SASEGT in the germline V gene. The CDR3 has 18 residues. The ends lost 5 bases at V and 2 bases at J; junction bases unmatched: 13. CDR3 nucleotides: TGTGCCAGCAGTCCTTTCGGGACAGGGGTGGGGTCCACAGATACGCAGTATTTT. Its protein product is CASSPFGTGVGSTDTQYF.

The chain employs TRBV4-3 and TRBJ2-2; no clear D gene. Germline V CDR1 and CDR2: LGHNA, YSLEER. The length of the CDR3 is 15 residues. V was pared by 0 bases and J by 4 bases, with 9 bases between. The CDR3 reads CASSQDEDLTGELFF. The CDR3 DNA reads TGCGCCAGCAGCCAAGACGAGGACCTCACCGGGGAGCTGTTTTTT.

This rearrangement joins TRBV9 to TRBJ2-7; 8 bases fit TRBD1. The CDR3 is 15 amino acids. J was trimmed by 2 bases and V by 4 bases; bases with no gene match: 8. Germline CDR1 reads SGDLS; CDR2 reads YYNGEE. CDR3 region: CASSPDRADPYEQYF. CDR3 nucleotide sequence: TGTGCCAGCAGCCCGGACAGGGCTGATCCCTACGAGCAGTACTTC.

The chain links TRBV9 to TRBJ1-1, with no clear D. Looked up from germline, CDR1 is SGDLS and CDR2 is YYNGEE. V dropped 0 bases and J dropped 7 bases, with 10 bases sitting between them. The CDR3 extends over 13 amino acids. As DNA, the CDR3 is TGTGCCAGCAGCGTAGCAGGACCCAATGAAGCTTTCTTT. Protein sequence: CASSVAGPNEAFF.